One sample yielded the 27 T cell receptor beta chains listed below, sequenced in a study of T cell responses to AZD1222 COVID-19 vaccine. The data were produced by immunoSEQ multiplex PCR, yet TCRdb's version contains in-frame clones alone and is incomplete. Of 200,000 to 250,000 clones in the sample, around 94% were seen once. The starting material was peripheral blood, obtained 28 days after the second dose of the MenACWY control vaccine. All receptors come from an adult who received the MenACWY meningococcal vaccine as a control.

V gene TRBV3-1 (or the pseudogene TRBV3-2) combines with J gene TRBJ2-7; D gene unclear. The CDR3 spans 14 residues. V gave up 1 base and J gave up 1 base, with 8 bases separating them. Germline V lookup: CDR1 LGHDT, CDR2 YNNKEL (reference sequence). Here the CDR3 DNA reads TGTGCCAGCAGCCAAGCCACAGCTTCCTACGAGCAGTACTTC. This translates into CASSQATASYEQYF.

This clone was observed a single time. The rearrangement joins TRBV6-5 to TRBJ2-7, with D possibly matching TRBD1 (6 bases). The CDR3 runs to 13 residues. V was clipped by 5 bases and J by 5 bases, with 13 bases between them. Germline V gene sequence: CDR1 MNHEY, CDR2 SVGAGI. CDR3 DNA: TGTGCCAGCAGTCCTCTCACAGGGCACGAGCAGTACTTC. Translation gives CASSPLTGHEQYF.

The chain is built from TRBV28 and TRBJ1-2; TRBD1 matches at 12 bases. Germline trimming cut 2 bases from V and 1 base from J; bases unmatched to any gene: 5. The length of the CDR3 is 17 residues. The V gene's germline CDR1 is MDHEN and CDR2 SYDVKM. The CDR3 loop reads CASSLGGTGGNNYGYTF. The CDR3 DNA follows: TGTGCCAGCAGTTTAGGAGGGACAGGGGGCAATAACTATGGCTACACCTTC.

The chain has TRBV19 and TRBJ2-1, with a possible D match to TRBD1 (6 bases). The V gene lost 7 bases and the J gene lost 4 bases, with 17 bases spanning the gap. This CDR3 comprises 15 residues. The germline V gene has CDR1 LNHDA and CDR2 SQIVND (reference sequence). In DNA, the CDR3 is TGTGCCAGTATTGAACAGGACAGCTTATACAATGAGCAGTTCTTC. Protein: CASIEQDSLYNEQFF. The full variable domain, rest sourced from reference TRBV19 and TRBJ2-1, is DGGITQSPKYLFRKEGQNVTLSCEQNLNHDAMYWYRQDPGQGLRLIYYSQIVNDFQKGDIAEGYSVSREKKESFPLTVTSAQKNPTAFYLCASIEQDSLYNEQFFGPGTRLTVL.

The CDR3 DNA reads TGTGCCAGCAGTTACTCTAGGGACAGGTACTACGAGCAGTACTTC. Protein product: CASSYSRDRYYEQYF. The genes are TRBV6-5 and TRBJ2-7, with 8 positions matching TRBD1. Germline V gene sequence: CDR1 MNHEY, CDR2 SVGAGI. V trimming: 0 bases; J trimming: 3 bases; junction bases outside the gene matches: 4. CDR3 length: 15 amino acids.

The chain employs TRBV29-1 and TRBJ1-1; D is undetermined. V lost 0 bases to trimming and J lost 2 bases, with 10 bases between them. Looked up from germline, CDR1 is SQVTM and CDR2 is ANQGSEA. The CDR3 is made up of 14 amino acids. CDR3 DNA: TGCAGCGTTGAAGATCTCGGACCCAACACTGAAGCTTTCTTT. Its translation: CSVEDLGPNTEAFF.

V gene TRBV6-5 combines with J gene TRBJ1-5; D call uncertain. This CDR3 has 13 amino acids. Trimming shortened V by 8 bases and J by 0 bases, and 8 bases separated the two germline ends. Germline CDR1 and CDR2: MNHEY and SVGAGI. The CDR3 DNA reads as TGTGCCAGCGGGCTCTATAGCAATCAGCCCCAGCATTTT. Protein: CASGLYSNQPQHF.

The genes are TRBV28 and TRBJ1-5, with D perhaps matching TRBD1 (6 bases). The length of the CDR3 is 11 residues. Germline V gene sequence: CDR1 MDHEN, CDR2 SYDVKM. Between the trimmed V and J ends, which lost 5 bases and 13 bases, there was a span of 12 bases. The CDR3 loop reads CASSALDRQHF. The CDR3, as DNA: TGTGCCAGCAGTGCCCTGGACAGACAGCATTTT.

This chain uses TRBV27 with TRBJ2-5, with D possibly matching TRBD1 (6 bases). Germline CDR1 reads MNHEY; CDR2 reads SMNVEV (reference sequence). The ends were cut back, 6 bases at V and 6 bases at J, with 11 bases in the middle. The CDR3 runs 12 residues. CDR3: CASSPDRQTQYF. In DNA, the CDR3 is TGTGCCAGCAGCCCGGACAGACAGACCCAGTACTTC.

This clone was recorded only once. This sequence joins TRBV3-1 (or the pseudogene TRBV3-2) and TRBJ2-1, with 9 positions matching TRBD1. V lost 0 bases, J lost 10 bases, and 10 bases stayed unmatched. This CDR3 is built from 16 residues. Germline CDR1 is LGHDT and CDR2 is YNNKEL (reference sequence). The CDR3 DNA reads TGTGCCAGCAGCCAAGATTGGGGACAGGGAGCGGAAGAGCAGTTCTTC. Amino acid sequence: CASSQDWGQGAEEQFF.

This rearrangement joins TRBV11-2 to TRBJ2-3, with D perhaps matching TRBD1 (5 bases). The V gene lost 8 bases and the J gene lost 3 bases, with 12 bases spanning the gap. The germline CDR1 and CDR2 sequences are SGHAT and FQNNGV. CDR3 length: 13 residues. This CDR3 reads CASAPPGTDTQYF. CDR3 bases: TGTGCCAGCGCCCCCCCAGGGACAGATACGCAGTATTTT.

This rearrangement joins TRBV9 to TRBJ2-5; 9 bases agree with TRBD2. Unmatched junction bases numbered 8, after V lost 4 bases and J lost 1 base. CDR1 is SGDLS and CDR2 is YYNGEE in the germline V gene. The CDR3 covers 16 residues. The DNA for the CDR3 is TGTGCCAGCAGCCCCCCTGGCGGGGGGGTCCAAGAGACCCAGTACTTC. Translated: CASSPPGGGVQETQYF.

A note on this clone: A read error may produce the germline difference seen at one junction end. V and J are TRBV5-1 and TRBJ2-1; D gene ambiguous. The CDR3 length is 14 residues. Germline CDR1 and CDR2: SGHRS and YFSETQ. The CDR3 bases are TGCGCCAGCAGCTTGGTTGGTAGCTACGATGAGCAGTTCTTC. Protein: CASSLVGSYDEQFF.

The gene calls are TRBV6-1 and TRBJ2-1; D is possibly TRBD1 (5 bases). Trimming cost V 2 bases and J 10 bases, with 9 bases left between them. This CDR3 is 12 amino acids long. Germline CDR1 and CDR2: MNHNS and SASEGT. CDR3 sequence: CASSETSGEQFF. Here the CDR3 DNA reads TGTGCCAGCAGTGAAACATCAGGGGAGCAGTTCTTC.

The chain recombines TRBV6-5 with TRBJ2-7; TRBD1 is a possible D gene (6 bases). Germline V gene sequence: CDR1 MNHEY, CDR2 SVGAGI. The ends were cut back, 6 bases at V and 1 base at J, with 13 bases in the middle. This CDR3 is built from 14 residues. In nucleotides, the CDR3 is TGTGCCAGCAGATCTCCAGGGGCGTCCTACGAGCAGTACTTC. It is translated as CASRSPGASYEQYF.

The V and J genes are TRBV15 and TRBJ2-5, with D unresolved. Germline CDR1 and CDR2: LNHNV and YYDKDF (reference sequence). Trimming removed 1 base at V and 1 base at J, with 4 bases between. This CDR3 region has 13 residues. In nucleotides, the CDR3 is TGTGCCACCAGCAGAGCCAGCCAAGAGACCCAGTACTTC. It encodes CATSRASQETQYF.

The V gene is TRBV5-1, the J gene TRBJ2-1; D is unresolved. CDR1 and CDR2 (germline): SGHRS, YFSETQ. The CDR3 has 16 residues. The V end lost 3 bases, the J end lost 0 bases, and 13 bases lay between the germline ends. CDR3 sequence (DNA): TGCGCCAGCAGCTCCCCCGCGGCCGGCTCCTACAATGAGCAGTTCTTC. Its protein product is CASSSPAAGSYNEQFF.

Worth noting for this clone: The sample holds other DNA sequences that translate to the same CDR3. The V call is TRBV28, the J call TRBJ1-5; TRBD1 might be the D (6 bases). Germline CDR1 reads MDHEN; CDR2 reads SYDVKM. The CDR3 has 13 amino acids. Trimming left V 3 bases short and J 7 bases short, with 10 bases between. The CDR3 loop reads CASSFQGRQPQHF. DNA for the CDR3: TGTGCCAGCAGTTTTCAGGGGAGGCAGCCCCAGCATTTT. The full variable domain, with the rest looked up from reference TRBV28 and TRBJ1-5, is DVKVTQSSRYLVKRTGEKVFLECVQDMDHENMFWYRQDPGLGLRLIYFSYDVKMKEKGDIPEGYSVSREKKERFSLILESASTNQTSMYLCASSFQGRQPQHFGDGTRLSIL.

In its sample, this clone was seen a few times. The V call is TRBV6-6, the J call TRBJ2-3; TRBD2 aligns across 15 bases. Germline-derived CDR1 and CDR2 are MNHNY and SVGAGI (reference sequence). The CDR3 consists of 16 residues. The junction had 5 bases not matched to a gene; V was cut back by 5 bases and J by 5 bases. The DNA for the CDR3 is TGTGCCAGCAGTCGGACTAGCGGGAGGGGAGGAGATACGCAGTATTTT. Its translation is CASSRTSGRGGDTQYF.

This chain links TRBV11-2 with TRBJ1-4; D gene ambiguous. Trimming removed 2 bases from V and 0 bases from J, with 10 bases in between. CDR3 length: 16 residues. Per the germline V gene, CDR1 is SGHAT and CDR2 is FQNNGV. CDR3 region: CASSLNPSATNEKLFF. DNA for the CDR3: TGTGCCAGCAGCTTAAATCCGAGTGCAACTAATGAAAAACTGTTTTTT.

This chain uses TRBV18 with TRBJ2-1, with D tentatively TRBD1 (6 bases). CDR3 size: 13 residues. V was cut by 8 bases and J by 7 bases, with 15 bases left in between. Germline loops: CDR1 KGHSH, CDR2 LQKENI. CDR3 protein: CASLTQGKNEQFF. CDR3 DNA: TGTGCCAGCCTCACGCAGGGGAAAAATGAGCAGTTCTTC. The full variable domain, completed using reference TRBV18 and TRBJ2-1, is NAGVMQNPRHLVRRRGQEARLRCSPMKGHSHVYWYRQLPEEGLKFMVYLQKENIIDESGMPKERFSAEFPKEGPSILRIQQVVRGDSAAYFCASLTQGKNEQFFGPGTRLTVL.

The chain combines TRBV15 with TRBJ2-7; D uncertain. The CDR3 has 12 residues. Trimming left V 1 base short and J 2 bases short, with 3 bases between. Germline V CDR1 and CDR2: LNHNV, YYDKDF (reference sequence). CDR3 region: CATSRAPYEQYF. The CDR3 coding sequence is TGTGCCACCAGCAGAGCCCCCTACGAGCAGTACTTC.

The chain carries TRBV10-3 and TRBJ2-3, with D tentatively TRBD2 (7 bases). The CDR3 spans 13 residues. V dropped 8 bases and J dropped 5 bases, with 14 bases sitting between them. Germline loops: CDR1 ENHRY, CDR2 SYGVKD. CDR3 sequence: CAIHAGAGDTQYF. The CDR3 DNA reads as TGTGCCATCCATGCGGGGGCAGGAGATACGCAGTATTTT.

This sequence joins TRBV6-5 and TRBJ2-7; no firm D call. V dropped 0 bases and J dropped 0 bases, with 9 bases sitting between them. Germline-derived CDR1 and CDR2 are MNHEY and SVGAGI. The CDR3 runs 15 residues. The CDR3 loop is CASSYSTLSSYEQYF. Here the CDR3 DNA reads TGTGCCAGCAGTTACTCGACCCTAAGCTCCTACGAGCAGTACTTC.

CDR3: CASTPIATNEKLFF. DNA of the CDR3: TGTGCCAGCACCCCCATTGCAACTAATGAAAAACTGTTTTTT. The chain combines TRBV7-8 with TRBJ1-4; D unclear. CDR1 is SGHVS and CDR2 is FQNEAQ in the germline V gene. The CDR3 is made up of 14 amino acids. Trimming cost V 7 bases and J 0 bases, with 9 bases left between them.

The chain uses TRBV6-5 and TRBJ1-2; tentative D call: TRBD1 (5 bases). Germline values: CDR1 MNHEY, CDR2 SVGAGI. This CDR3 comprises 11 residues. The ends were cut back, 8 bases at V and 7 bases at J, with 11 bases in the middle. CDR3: CASGRGTGYTF. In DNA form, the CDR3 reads TGTGCCAGCGGGAGGGGTACTGGCTACACCTTC.

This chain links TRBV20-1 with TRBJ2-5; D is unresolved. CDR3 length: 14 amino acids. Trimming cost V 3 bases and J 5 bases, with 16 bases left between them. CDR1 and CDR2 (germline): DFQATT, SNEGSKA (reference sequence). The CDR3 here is CSASEEIGFETQYF. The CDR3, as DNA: TGCAGTGCTAGTGAGGAGATTGGTTTCGAGACCCAGTACTTC.